Listed below are T cell receptor beta chains from one sample, sequenced in a study of T cells in Graves' hyperthyroidism and ophthalmopathy. TCRdb reprocessed the multiplex PCR reads with MiXCR, giving one entry per CDR3 protein. Here the sample spans 250,000 or so distinct CDR3 sequences, more than 12% being singletons. The sequenced sample consisted of blood. The source is a woman aged 35 to 49 with Graves' hyperthyroidism that later progressed to Graves' ophthalmopathy. CDR3s include the opening cysteine and the closing phenylalanine or tryptophan. A D gene is named only where the DNA matches it firmly. Where a row states a size, it is once, few, many or the class of an expanded clone; other rows omit it.

J gene	D gene	V gene	clone size	CDR3 length	CDR3 DNA	CDR3 protein
TRBJ2-7	TRBD1	TRBV10-3	many	15	TGTGCCATCAGTGAGTCGGGTGGGACAGGGGCCGAGCAGTACTTC	CAISESGGTGAEQYF
TRBJ2-3	TRBD2	TRBV20-1	.	15	TGCAGTGCTAGAGGACTAGCGGGAGAGACAGATACGCAGTATTTT	CSARGLAGETDTQYF
TRBJ2-3	TRBD2	TRBV11-2	.	16	TGTGCCAGCAGCTCGGCCCGACTAGCGGGAGCAGATACGCAGTATTTT	CASSSARLAGADTQYF
TRBJ2-1	TRBD2	TRBV12-3/TRBV12-4	few	18	TGTGCCAGCAGTTTTCGGATTAGCGGGGCCAAAGCCTACAATGAGCAGTTCTTC	CASSFRISGAKAYNEQFF
TRBJ2-1	.	TRBV10-1	many	14	TGCGCCAGCAGTGCCTCGGGCCGGACAAATGAGCAGTTCTTC	CASSASGRTNEQFF
TRBJ1-6	.	TRBV9	many	15	TGTGCCAGCAGCGAATTGGGGGGTTGGAATTCACCCCTCCACTTT	CASSELGGWNSPLHF
TRBJ2-7	.	TRBV20-1	.	14	TGCAGTGCTAGAGAGGTCCGGAGCTCCTACGAGCAGTACTTC	CSAREVRSSYEQYF
TRBJ2-1	TRBD1	TRBV5-1	few	15	TGCGCCAGCAGCCCAGACGGGACAGCCTACAATGAGCAGTTCTTC	CASSPDGTAYNEQFF
TRBJ2-1	TRBD2	TRBV7-2	many	17	TGTGCCAGCAGCTTAGCCTCGGGACTAGCGGGAGTCAATGAGCAGTTCTTC	CASSLASGLAGVNEQFF
TRBJ2-3	TRBD2	TRBV28	many	17	TGTGCCAGCACCCCGACCGGGCTAGCGGTGACCACAGATACGCAGTATTTT	CASTPTGLAVTTDTQYF
TRBJ2-7	TRBD1	TRBV18	many	15	TGTGCCAGCTCACCAAAGGGACAGGGGGTCTACGAGCAGTACTTC	CASSPKGQGVYEQYF
TRBJ2-1	.	TRBV4-1	many	17	TGCGCCAGCAGCCAACGCCCGTTGGGGGCCTCCTACAATGAGCAGTTCTTC	CASSQRPLGASYNEQFF
TRBJ2-5	.	TRBV20-1	once	11	TGCAGTGCTAAGGAGAAAGAGACCCAGTACTTC	CSAKEKETQYF